One and the same sample provided the 15 T cell receptor beta chains below, sequenced in a study of blood T cell repertoires in COVID-19. Profiled with immunoSEQ multiplex PCR; TCRdb holds only in-frame clones, not every one. The sample records fewer than 85,000 clones, roughly four fifths being singletons. Material: peripheral blood. The receptor source for this set is a woman in her sixties with acute or convalescent COVID-19.

The J gene is TRBJ2-2, the V gene TRBV5-1; weak D call: TRBD2 (5 bases). The CDR3 runs to 13 residues. The V end lost 4 bases, the J end lost 5 bases, and 9 bases lay between the germline ends. The germline V gene has CDR1 SGHRS and CDR2 YFSETQ. CDR3 loop: CASSVTGTGELFF. The CDR3 DNA reads TGCGCCAGCAGCGTAACGGGGACCGGGGAGCTGTTTTTT.

The rearrangement links TRBV11-3 to TRBJ2-1, with 8 bases fitting TRBD2. This CDR3 contains 15 residues. The V gene's germline CDR1 is SGHNT and CDR2 YENEEA. V shed 5 bases and J 2 bases; nucleotides not matched to a gene: 5. The CDR3 coding sequence is TGTGCCAGCAGCCCACACGGGGGGGCCTACAATGAGCAGTTCTTC. Its translation is CASSPHGGAYNEQFF.

V usage is TRBV24-1 and J usage is TRBJ2-1; D might be TRBD1 (6 bases). Looked up from germline, CDR1 is KGHDR and CDR2 is SFDVKD. Trimming left V 0 bases short and J 3 bases short, with 8 bases between. The CDR3 covers 15 residues. This CDR3 is CATSDLRQDYNEQFF. The CDR3 region has the DNA TGTGCCACCAGTGATTTGAGACAGGACTACAATGAGCAGTTCTTC.

This clone came up once. The V gene is TRBV10-3, the J gene TRBJ2-7; perhaps TRBD2 as D (5 bases). This CDR3 region has 14 residues. In germline, CDR1 is ENHRY, CDR2 SYGVKD. V shed 3 bases and J shed 7 bases, with 16 bases lying between them. The CDR3 spells CAISERGSSGEQYF. The CDR3 DNA reads TGTGCCATCAGTGAAAGAGGTAGCTCGGGAGAGCAGTACTTC.

V usage is TRBV5-5 and J usage is TRBJ1-5; 7 positions agree with TRBD1. The CDR3 consists of 14 residues. Trimming removed 4 bases from V and 7 bases from J; junction bases left unmatched: 8. Germline CDR1 is SGHKS and CDR2 is YYEKEE (reference sequence). The CDR3 sequence: CASSPGQVEQPQHF. The CDR3 DNA reads TGTGCCAGCAGCCCCGGACAGGTCGAGCAGCCCCAGCATTTT.

Remarks on this clone: At one boundary the junction diverges from the germline segment, which might be a read error. The rearrangement joins TRBV27 to TRBJ1-1, with D maybe TRBD1 (5 bases). Germline V gene sequence: CDR1 MNHEY, CDR2 SMNVEV (reference sequence). The CDR3 spans 14 residues. The CDR3 DNA reads as TGTGCCAGCAGTATATCGGGGGGGAGCCCTGAAGCTTTCTTT. This sequence encodes CASSISGGSPEAFF.

The rearrangement uses TRBV18 and TRBJ1-2; 8 positions agree with TRBD1. The trim removed 3 bases at V and 6 bases at J, leaving 3 bases unmatched. The CDR3 is made up of 13 amino acids. Germline CDR1 is KGHSH and CDR2 is LQKENI. As DNA, the CDR3 is TGTGCCAGCTCACCCAGGGGGCTTGATGGCTACACCTTC. This codes for CASSPRGLDGYTF.

The V and J genes are TRBV28 and TRBJ2-7; TRBD2 is a possible D gene (6 bases). V was shortened by 6 bases and J by 4 bases, with 19 bases between the two germline ends. Per germline, CDR1 MDHEN and CDR2 SYDVKM. CDR3 length: 15 residues. CDR3 coding DNA: TGTGCCAGCAGGAACCGCGGGACGGACCTGTACGAGCAGTACTTC. This codes for CASRNRGTDLYEQYF.

This clone was detected once. This chain joins TRBV11-3 and TRBJ2-1; D possibly corresponds to TRBD1 (5 bases). Per germline, CDR1 SGHNT and CDR2 YENEEA. V lost 0 bases and J lost 6, with 12 bases in between. This CDR3 has 15 amino acids. The CDR3 sequence: CASSLDRRVFNEQFF. CDR3 in DNA: TGTGCCAGCAGCTTAGATCGCAGGGTTTTCAATGAGCAGTTCTTC.

This chain joins TRBV19 and TRBJ1-2; 7 nucleotides agree with TRBD1. This CDR3 has 13 amino acids. The J segment lost 3 bases and the V segment lost 10 bases, leaving 8 bases of the junction unmatched. Germline values: CDR1 LNHDA, CDR2 SQIVND (reference sequence). CDR3 nucleotides: TGTGCCACAGGGACAGACCTTCACTATGGCTACACCTTC. It is translated as CATGTDLHYGYTF.

This clone was seen a few times. The J gene is TRBJ1-2, the V gene TRBV19, with TRBD1 matching 7 bases. Per the germline V gene, CDR1 is LNHDA and CDR2 is SQIVND (reference sequence). The CDR3 is 13 amino acids. J lost 3 bases, V lost 6 bases, and 4 bases had no gene match. CDR3 loop: CASRDTGDYGYTF. The CDR3 DNA reads TGTGCCAGTAGGGACACAGGGGACTATGGCTACACCTTC.

The rearrangement links TRBV20-1 to TRBJ2-3; no definite D call. V lost 5 bases and J lost 4, with 7 bases in between. The length of the CDR3 is 11 residues. Germline CDR1 DFQATT, CDR2 SNEGSKA (reference sequence). The CDR3 region has the DNA TGCAGTGCTCCTCTTGCAGATACGCAGTATTTT. This codes for CSAPLADTQYF.

The chain recombines TRBV10-2 with TRBJ2-2, with a weak D call TRBD1 (6 bases). Trimming removed 6 bases at V and 4 bases at J, with 12 bases between. The CDR3 spans 14 residues. In germline, CDR1 is WSHSY, CDR2 SAAADI. This CDR3 reads CASRGRGSTGELFF. The CDR3 DNA reads as TGCGCCAGCAGGGGCAGGGGTAGCACCGGGGAGCTGTTTTTT.

The chain carries TRBV19 and TRBJ1-5, with a tentative D call TRBD1 (5 bases). From germline, CDR1 is LNHDA and CDR2 SQIVND (reference sequence). V was clipped by 7 bases and J by 4 bases, with 17 bases between them. The CDR3 is made up of 15 amino acids. CDR3 sequence (DNA): TGTGCCAGTACTGCGGGTGGAGGGGTGAATCAGCCCCAGCATTTT. It is translated as CASTAGGGVNQPQHF.

J is TRBJ2-2 and V is TRBV9, with TRBD2 matching 12 bases. J was trimmed by 6 bases and V by 0 bases; bases with no gene match: 3. CDR1 is SGDLS and CDR2 is YYNGEE in the germline V gene. The CDR3 loop spans 16 amino acids. The CDR3 sequence is CASSVATSGRPGELFF. DNA for the CDR3: TGTGCCAGCAGCGTAGCAACTAGCGGGAGGCCCGGGGAGCTGTTTTTT. The full variable domain, rest sourced from reference TRBV9 and TRBJ2-2, is DSGVTQTPKHLITATGQRVTLRCSPRSGDLSVYWYQQSLDQGLQFLIQYYNGEERAKGNILERFSAQQFPDLHSELNLSSLELGDSALYFCASSVATSGRPGELFFGEGSRLTVL.